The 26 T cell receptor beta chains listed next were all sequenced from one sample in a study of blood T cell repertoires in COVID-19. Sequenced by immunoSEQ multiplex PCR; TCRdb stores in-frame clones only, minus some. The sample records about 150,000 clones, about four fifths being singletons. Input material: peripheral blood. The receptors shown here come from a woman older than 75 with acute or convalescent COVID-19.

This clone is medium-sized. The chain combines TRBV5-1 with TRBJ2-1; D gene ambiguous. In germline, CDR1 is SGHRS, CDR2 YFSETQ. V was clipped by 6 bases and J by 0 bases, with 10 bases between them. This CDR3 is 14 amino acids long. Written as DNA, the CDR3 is TGCGCCAGCACCACAGAAAGCTCCTACAATGAGCAGTTCTTC. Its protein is CASTTESSYNEQFF.

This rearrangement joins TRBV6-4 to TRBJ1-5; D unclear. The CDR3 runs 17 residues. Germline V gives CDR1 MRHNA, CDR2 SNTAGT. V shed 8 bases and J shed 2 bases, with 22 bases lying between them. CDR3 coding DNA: TGTGCCAGCCCCCCAAGCCCCCTGACACGTGGCAATCAGCCCCAGCATTTT. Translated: CASPPSPLTRGNQPQHF.

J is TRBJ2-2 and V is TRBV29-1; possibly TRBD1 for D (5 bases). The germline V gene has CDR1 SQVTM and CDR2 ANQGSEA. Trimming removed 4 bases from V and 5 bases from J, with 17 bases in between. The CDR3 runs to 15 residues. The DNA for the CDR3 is TGCAGCGTTGTTCGTAGGGGAATGGGAACCGGGGAGCTGTTTTTT. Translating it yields CSVVRRGMGTGELFF.

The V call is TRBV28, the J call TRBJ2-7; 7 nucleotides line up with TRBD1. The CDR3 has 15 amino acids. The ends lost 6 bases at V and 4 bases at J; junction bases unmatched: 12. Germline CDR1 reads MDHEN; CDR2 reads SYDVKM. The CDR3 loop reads CASRRQGSDLYEQYF. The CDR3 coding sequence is TGTGCCAGCAGGCGACAGGGTAGCGATCTGTACGAGCAGTACTTC.

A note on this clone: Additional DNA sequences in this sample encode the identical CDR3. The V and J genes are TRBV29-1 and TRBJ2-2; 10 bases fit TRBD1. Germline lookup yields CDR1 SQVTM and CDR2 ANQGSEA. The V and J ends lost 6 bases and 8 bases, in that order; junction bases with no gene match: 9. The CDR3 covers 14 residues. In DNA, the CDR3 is TGCAGCGTAAGGACAGGGGGGCTGGCGGGGGAGCTGTTTTTT. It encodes CSVRTGGLAGELFF.

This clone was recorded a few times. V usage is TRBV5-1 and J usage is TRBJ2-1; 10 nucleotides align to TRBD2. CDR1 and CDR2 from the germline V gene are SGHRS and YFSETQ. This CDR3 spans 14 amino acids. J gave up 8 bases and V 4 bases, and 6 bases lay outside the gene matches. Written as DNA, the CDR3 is TGCGCCAGCAGCCACCCCCTAGCGGGAGATGAGCAGTTCTTC. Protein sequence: CASSHPLAGDEQFF.

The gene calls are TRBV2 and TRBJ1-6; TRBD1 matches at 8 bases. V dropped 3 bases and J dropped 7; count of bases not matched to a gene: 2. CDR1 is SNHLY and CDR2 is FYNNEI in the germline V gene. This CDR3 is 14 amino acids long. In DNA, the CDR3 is TGTGCCAGCAGTGAGGACAGGGAAAATTCACCCCTCCACTTT. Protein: CASSEDRENSPLHF.

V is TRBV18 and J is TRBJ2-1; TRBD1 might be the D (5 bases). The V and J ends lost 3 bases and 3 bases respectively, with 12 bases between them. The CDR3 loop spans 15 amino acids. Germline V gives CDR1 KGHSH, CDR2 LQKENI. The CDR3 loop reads CASSPWQGSYNEQFF. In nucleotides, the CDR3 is TGTGCCAGCTCACCTTGGCAGGGTAGCTACAATGAGCAGTTCTTC.

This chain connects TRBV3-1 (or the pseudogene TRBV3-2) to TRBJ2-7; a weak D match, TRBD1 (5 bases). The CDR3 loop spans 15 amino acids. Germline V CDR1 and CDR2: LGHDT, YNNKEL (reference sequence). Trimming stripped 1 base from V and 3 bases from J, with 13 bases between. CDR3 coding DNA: TGTGCCAGCAGCCAAGGGGCAGGGATCTACTACGAGCAGTACTTC. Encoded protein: CASSQGAGIYYEQYF.

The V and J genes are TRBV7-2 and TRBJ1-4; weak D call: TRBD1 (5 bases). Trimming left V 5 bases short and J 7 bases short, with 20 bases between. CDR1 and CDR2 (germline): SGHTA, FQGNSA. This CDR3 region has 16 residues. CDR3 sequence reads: CASSRRDGTPREKLFF. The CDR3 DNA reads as TGTGCCAGCAGCCGGAGGGATGGGACCCCCCGTGAAAAACTGTTTTTT.

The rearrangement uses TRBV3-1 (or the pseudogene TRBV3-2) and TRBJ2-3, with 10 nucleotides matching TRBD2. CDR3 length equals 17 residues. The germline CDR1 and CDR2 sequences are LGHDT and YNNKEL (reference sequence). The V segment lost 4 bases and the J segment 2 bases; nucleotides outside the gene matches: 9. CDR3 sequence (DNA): TGTGCCAGCAGCCTTATGCGGACTAGCGGATTCACAGATACGCAGTATTTT. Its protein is CASSLMRTSGFTDTQYF.

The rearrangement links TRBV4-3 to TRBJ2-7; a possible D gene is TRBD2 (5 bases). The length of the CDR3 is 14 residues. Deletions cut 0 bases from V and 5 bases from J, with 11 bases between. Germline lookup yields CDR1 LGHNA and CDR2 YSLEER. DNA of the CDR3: TGCGCCAGCAGCCAAGAGACGGCGGGTCACGAGCAGTACTTC. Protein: CASSQETAGHEQYF.

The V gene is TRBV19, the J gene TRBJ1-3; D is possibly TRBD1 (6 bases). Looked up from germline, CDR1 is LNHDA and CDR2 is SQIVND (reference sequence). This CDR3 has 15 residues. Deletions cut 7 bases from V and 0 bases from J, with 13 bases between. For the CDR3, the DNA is TGTGCCAGTACGGGACAAGGTAACTCTGGAAACACCATATATTTT. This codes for CASTGQGNSGNTIYF.

In nucleotides, the CDR3 is TGTGCCAGTAGTCTTCCCGGGGGGCTCACTGAAGCTTTCTTT. It translates to CASSLPGGLTEAFF. The genes are TRBV19 and TRBJ1-1, with a weak D call TRBD1 (6 bases). The CDR3 spans 14 residues. Germline CDR1 is LNHDA and CDR2 is SQIVND (reference sequence). The V and J ends lost 5 bases and 4 bases respectively, with 14 bases between them.

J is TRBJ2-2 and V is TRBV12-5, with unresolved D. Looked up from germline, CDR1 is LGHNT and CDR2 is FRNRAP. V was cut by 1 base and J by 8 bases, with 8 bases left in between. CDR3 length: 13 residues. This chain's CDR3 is CASGLEWPGELFF. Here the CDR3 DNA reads TGTGCTAGTGGTTTGGAGTGGCCAGGGGAGCTGTTTTTT.

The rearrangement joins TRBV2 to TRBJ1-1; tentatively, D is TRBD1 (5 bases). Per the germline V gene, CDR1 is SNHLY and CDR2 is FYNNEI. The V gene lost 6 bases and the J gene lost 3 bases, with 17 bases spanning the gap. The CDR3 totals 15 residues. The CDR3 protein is CASSDARGIYTEAFF. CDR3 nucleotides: TGTGCCAGCAGCGACGCAAGGGGAATATACACTGAAGCTTTCTTT.

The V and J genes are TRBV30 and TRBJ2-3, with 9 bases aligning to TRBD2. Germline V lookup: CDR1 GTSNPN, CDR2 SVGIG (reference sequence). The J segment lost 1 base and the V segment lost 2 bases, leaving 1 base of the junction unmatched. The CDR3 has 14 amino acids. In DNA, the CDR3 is TGTGCCTGGAGTCGACTAGCGGGCACAGATACGCAGTATTTT. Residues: CAWSRLAGTDTQYF. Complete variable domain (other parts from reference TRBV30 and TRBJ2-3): SQTIHQWPATLVQPVGSPLSLECTVEGTSNPNLYWYRQAAGRGLQLLFYSVGIGQISSEVPQNLSASRPQDRQFILSSKKLLLSDSGFYLCAWSRLAGTDTQYFGPGTRLTVL.

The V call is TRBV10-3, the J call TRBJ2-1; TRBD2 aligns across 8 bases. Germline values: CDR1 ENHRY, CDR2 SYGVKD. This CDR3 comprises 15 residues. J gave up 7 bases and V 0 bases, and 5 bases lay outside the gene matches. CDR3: CAISESTSGINEQFF. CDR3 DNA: TGTGCCATCAGTGAGTCCACTAGCGGAATAAATGAGCAGTTCTTC.

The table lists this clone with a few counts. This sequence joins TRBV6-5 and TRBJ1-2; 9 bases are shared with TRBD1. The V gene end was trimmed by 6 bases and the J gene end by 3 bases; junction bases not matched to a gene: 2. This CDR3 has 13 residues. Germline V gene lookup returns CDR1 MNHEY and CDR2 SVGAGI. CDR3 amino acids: CASRGTGHYGYTF. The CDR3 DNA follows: TGTGCCAGCAGAGGGACAGGGCACTATGGCTACACCTTC.

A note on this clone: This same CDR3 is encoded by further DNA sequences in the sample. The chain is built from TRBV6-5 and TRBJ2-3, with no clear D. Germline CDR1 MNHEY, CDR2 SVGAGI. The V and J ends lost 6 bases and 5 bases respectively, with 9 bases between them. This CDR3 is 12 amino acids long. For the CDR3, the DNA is TGTGCCAGCAGCCCCGGCGGAGATACGCAGTATTTT. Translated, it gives CASSPGGDTQYF.

CDR3 sequence (DNA): TGTGCCAGCCGAGGGGGTACCTACAATGAGCAGTTCTTC. Protein: CASRGGTYNEQFF. The chain links TRBV6-5 to TRBJ2-1; D is possibly TRBD1 (6 bases). There are 13 residues in the CDR3. Looked up from germline, CDR1 is MNHEY and CDR2 is SVGAGI. V was trimmed by 8 bases and J by 2 bases, leaving 10 bases between them.

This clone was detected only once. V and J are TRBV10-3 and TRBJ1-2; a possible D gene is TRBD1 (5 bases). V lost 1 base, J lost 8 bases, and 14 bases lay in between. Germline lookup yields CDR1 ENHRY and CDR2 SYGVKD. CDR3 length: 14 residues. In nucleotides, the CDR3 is TGTGCCATCAGTGAGTTCACGGGGGGGGAAGGCTACACCTTC. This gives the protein CAISEFTGGEGYTF.

The CDR3 protein is CAISDRLAGGPRTDTQYF. In DNA, the CDR3 is TGTGCCATCAGTGATCGACTAGCGGGGGGGCCTCGGACAGATACGCAGTATTTT. The V gene is TRBV10-3, the J gene TRBJ2-3, with 14 positions matching TRBD2. Losses at the gene ends were 3 bases for V and 3 bases for J; bases not matched to a gene: 8. Germline V gives CDR1 ENHRY, CDR2 SYGVKD. There are 18 residues in the CDR3.

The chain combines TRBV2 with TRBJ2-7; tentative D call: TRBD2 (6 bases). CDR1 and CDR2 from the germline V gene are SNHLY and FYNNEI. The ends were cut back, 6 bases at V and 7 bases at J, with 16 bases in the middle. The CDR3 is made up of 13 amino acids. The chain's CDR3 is CASSRDGTREQYF. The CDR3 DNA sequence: TGTGCCAGCAGCCGGGACGGGACTCGGGAGCAGTACTTC.

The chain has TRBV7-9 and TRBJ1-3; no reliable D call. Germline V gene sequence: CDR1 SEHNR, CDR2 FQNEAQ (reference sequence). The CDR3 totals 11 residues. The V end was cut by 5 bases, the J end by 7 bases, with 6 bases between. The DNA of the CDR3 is TGTGCCAGCAGCCGTTATAACACCATATATTTT. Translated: CASSRYNTIYF.

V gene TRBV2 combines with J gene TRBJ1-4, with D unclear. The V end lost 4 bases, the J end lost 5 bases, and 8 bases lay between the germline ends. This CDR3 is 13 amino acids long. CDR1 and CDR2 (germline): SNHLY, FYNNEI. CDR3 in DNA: TGTGCCAGCAGTGTTCGAGAGAATGAAAAACTGTTTTTT. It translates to CASSVRENEKLFF.